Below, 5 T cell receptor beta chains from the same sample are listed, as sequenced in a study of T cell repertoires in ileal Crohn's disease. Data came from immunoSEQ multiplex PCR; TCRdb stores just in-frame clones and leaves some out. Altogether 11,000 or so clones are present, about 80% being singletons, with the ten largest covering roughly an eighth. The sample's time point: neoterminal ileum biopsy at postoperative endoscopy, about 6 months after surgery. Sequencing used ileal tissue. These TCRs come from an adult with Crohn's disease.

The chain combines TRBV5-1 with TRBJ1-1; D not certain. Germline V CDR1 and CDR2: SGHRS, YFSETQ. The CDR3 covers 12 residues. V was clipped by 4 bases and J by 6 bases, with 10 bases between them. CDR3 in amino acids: CASSPGWSEAFF. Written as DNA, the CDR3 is TGCGCCAGCAGCCCGGGGTGGTCTGAAGCTTTCTTT.

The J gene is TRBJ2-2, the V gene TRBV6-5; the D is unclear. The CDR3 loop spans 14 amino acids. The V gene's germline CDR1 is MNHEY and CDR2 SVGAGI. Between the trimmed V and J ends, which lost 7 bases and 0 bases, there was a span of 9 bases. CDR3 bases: TGTGCCAGCACAATCGGTACGAACACCGGGGAGCTGTTTTTT. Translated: CASTIGTNTGELFF.

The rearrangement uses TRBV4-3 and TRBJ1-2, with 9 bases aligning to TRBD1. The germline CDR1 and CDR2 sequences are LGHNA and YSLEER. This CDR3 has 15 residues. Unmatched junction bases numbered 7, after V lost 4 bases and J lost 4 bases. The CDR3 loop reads CASSRTGGDSYGYTF. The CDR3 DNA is TGCGCCAGCAGCCGAACAGGGGGCGATAGCTATGGCTACACCTTC.

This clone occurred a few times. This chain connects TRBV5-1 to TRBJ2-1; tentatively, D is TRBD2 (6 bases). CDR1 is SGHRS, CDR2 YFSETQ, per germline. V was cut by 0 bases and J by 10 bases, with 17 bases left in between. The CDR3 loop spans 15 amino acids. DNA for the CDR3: TGCGCCAGCAGCTTGGCCTCGAGGGGTGCGGGGGAGCAGTTCTTC. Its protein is CASSLASRGAGEQFF.

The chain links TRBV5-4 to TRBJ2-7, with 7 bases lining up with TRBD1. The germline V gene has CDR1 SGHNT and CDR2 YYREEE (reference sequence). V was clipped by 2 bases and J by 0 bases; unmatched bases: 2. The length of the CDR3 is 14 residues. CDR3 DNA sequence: TGTGCCAGCAGCTTAGGGGGCAACTCCTACGAGCAGTACTTC. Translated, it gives CASSLGGNSYEQYF.